Here is one TCR beta chain with its context. The data derive from a study of control samples from healthy donors and cancer patients. Data came from immunoSEQ multiplex PCR; TCRdb stores just in-frame clones and leaves some out. The sample includes about 80,000 clones, about nine tenths of them seen just once. The CDR3 is 15 amino acids. Germline-derived CDR1 and CDR2 are SGHTA and FQGNSA. V lost 4 bases, J lost 1 base, and 11 bases lay in between. The source of this sequence is a man aged 50 to 60 in good health. Sequenced input: blood. The chain links TRBV7-2 to TRBJ2-1; the D call may be TRBD1 or TRBD2 (5 bases each). As DNA, the CDR3 is TGTGCCAGCAGCTCTCCGGGACCGTCCTACAATGAGCAGTTCTTC. Translating gives CASSSPGPSYNEQFF.